Sequencing of this TCR beta chain was carried out in a study of tumor-infiltrating lymphocytes in primary liver carcinoma. Study-wide context: The study enrolled male and female patients aged 30 to 69 years. The study's findings and limits: Samples were bulk unsorted, so CD4+ and CD8+ repertoires were not compared. For tumor-adjacent and tumor-blood pairs, overlap was less than that seen for tumor region pairs.

This clonotype appeared a single time. Its antigen remains unknown. The junction does not match germline at one end; this may be a read error. Germline CDR1 and CDR2: SGHAT and FQNNGV. The CDR3 runs to 15 residues. Germline DNA was also extracted, and blood RNA derived from unsorted whole blood. Chronic HBV infection, untreated so far, was present in the patients. The input was roughly 0.5 ug total RNA; TCR beta cDNA was made from it with a constant-region primer. What produced the TCR beta libraries was three nested multiplex PCR rounds using slightly modified ARM-PCR. TRBV1-TRBV30 forward primers and a C-beta reverse primer were used in the first two PCR rounds, which each ran for approximately 10 cycles. MiXCR was run by TCRdb on the multiplex PCR reads, yielding one entry per CDR3 protein. The data contain 300,000 to 400,000 distinct CDR3 sequences, less than 70% of them singletons.

The chain is built from TRBV11-2 and TRBJ2-1, with TRBD1 matching 8 bases. The specimen was peripheral blood. The TCR was taken from a man between 40 and 49 years old with primary liver carcinoma and hepatitis B virus infection. The CDR3 bases are TGTGCCAGCAGCTTAGATATCTCGCAGGGGGCCTTGCAGCTCTTC. Its protein is CASSLDISQGALQLF.